These T cell receptor beta chains were read from a single sample in a study of blood T cell repertoires in COVID-19. TCRdb keeps only in-frame clones here, not all; method: immunoSEQ multiplex PCR. Of some 150,000 clones in the sample, approximately 90% were seen once. The sample comprised peripheral blood. These receptors all stem from a woman in her 50s with acute or convalescent COVID-19. The CDR3 runs from the conserved cysteine through the conserved F or W. D genes are given only for firm matches. Clone size is shown for a subset of rows, as once, few, many or a class of expanded clone.

D	length	size	V	J	CDR3	DNA
NA	15	NA	TRBV5-6	TRBJ1-4	CASSIPGVENEKLFF	TGTGCCAGCAGCATACCAGGGGTTGAGAATGAAAAACTGTTTTTT
TRBD2	15	NA	TRBV19	TRBJ2-3	CASRFPSGGTDTQYF	TGTGCCAGTCGCTTTCCTAGCGGGGGGACAGATACGCAGTATTTT
NA	15	NA	TRBV9	TRBJ1-4	CASSYRPGGYEKLFF	TGTGCCAGCAGCTATCGGCCAGGAGGGTATGAAAAACTGTTTTTT
TRBD2	19	NA	TRBV3-1/TRBV3-2	TRBJ2-1	CASSRTSGGFISSYNEQFF	TGTGCCAGCAGCCGGACTAGCGGGGGGTTTATTAGCTCCTACAATGAGCAGTTCTTC
NA	11	NA	TRBV20-1	TRBJ1-1	CSADRWGEAFF	TGCAGTGCCGACAGGTGGGGTGAAGCTTTCTTT
NA	14	NA	TRBV7-9	TRBJ1-1	CASSLWTPDTEAFF	TGTGCCAGCAGCTTATGGACACCCGACACTGAAGCTTTCTTT
TRBD1	14	NA	TRBV30	TRBJ1-1	CAWSVGTGGLGAFF	TGTGCCTGGAGTGTGGGGACAGGGGGCTTAGGAGCTTTCTTT
NA	15	NA	TRBV27	TRBJ2-1	CASSPTGQSWNEQFF	TGTGCCAGCAGTCCCACCGGACAGTCATGGAATGAGCAGTTCTTC
TRBD1	16	NA	TRBV28	TRBJ2-5	CASRQGTGALQETQYF	TGTGCCAGCAGACAAGGGACAGGGGCTCTCCAAGAGACCCAGTACTTC
NA	13	once	TRBV10-1	TRBJ2-3	CASSDSPTDTQYF	TGCGCCAGCAGTGACTCCCCCACAGATACGCAGTATTTT
TRBD1	14	few	TRBV3-1/TRBV3-2	TRBJ1-1	CASSQVTGGTEAFF	TGTGCCAGCAGCCAAGTTACAGGGGGCACTGAAGCTTTCTTT
TRBD1	16	NA	TRBV28	TRBJ2-3	CASTDGKTGGPDTQYF	TGTGCCAGCACCGACGGAAAGACAGGGGGCCCAGATACGCAGTATTTT
TRBD1	14	once	TRBV27	TRBJ1-1	CASNPTGGGTEAFF	TGTGCCAGCAACCCGACAGGGGGCGGCACTGAAGCTTTCTTT
TRBD1	15	few	TRBV5-1	TRBJ2-3	CASSLLGQGSDTQYF	TGCGCCAGCAGCTTGTTGGGACAGGGGTCAGATACGCAGTATTTT
NA	14	NA	TRBV6-1	TRBJ1-3	CASSDQGSGNTIYF	TGTGCCAGCAGTGATCAGGGGTCTGGAAACACCATATATTTT
TRBD2	14	NA	TRBV19	TRBJ2-7	CASSMAGAGYEQYF	TGTGCCAGTAGTATGGCGGGAGCCGGCTACGAGCAGTACTTC
NA	14	NA	TRBV24-1	TRBJ2-2	CATSDSPNTGELFF	TGTGCCACCAGTGATTCTCCGAACACCGGGGAGCTGTTTTTT
TRBD1	14	NA	TRBV7-9	TRBJ1-1	CASSPGGSGTEAFF	TGTGCCAGCAGCCCAGGGGGTAGTGGCACTGAAGCTTTCTTT
TRBD1	14	NA	TRBV18	TRBJ1-1	CASSPQGADTEAFF	TGTGCCAGCTCACCACAGGGGGCCGACACTGAAGCTTTCTTT
NA	15	NA	TRBV19	TRBJ2-3	CASSKQRQVTDTQYF	TGTGCCAGTAGTAAACAGCGACAGGTCACAGATACGCAGTATTTT
NA	17	NA	TRBV18	TRBJ2-3	CASSPPGGRGSIDTQYF	TGTGCCAGCTCACCCCCTGGGGGGCGCGGGAGCATAGATACGCAGTATTTT
NA	14	NA	TRBV5-4	TRBJ1-1	CASSQFGGTKEAFF	TGTGCCAGCAGCCAGTTTGGGGGCACCAAGGAAGCTTTCTTT
TRBD1	16	NA	TRBV10-1	TRBJ1-4	CASSETTAGGDEKLFF	TGCGCCAGCAGTGAGACCACCGCAGGGGGCGACGAAAAACTGTTTTTT
NA	13	NA	TRBV20-1	TRBJ1-5	CSASTGNNQPQHF	TGCAGTGCTAGTACGGGAAACAATCAGCCCCAGCATTTT
TRBD1	16	NA	TRBV7-6	TRBJ2-3	CASSALGTGYVDTQYF	TGTGCCAGCAGCGCCCTGGGGACAGGGTATGTGGATACGCAGTATTTT
TRBD2	18	NA	TRBV15	TRBJ2-7	CATTATGLAGAMGYEQYF	TGTGCCACCACTGCCACGGGACTAGCGGGAGCGATGGGGTACGAGCAGTACTTC
NA	15	NA	TRBV7-9	TRBJ1-1	CASSLGAGMNTEAFF	TGTGCCAGCAGCTTAGGCGCGGGGATGAACACTGAAGCTTTCTTT
TRBD2	16	NA	TRBV10-2	TRBJ2-2	CASDSGGALVTGELFF	TGCGCCAGCGATAGCGGGGGGGCCCTCGTCACCGGGGAGCTGTTTTTT
TRBD1	15	NA	TRBV6-4	TRBJ1-4	CASSDRGRGNEKLFF	TGTGCCAGCAGTGACAGGGGGCGTGGTAATGAAAAACTGTTTTTT
TRBD2	16	NA	TRBV11-2	TRBJ2-2	CASSLRGRVEAGELFF	TGTGCCAGCAGCTTACGCGGGAGGGTCGAGGCCGGGGAGCTGTTTTTT
TRBD2	16	NA	TRBV5-1	TRBJ2-5	CASSLGLADYQETQYF	TGCGCCAGCAGCTTGGGACTAGCGGACTACCAAGAGACCCAGTACTTC